A selection of T cell receptor beta chains follows, all from one sample in a study of blood T cells in healthy people across ages. TCRdb analysed the 5' RACE reads with MiXCR anew, one entry per CDR3 protein. In the table there are almost 550,000 distinct CDR3 sequences, less than 25% of which are singletons. The data were also submitted as part of a second study, on T cells of mothers and their children.

Source material: blood. The receptors here all came from a boy between 10 and 17 years old in good health. Both conserved end residues are trimmed from each CDR3. Fields, in order: J gene, clone size, V gene, CDR3 protein. Clone size is given for some rows only: seen once, a few or many times, or a class if the clone is expanded.

TRBJ2-7	few	TRBV4-3	ASSQDYREPHEQY
TRBJ1-6	few	TRBV5-6	ASSLYGGSGNSPLH
TRBJ1-5	few	TRBV7-2	ASSSSPGNQPQH
TRBJ2-7	NA	TRBV29-1	SVEESPSYEQY
TRBJ2-1	many	TRBV11-2	ASSLLLPGLPRLRENEQF
TRBJ2-1	NA	TRBV4-2	ASSQDGGGSHTYNEQF
TRBJ2-7	NA	TRBV3-1	ASSRGLAGGNSYEQY
TRBJ2-5	many	TRBV2	ASSPAQY
TRBJ2-1	few	TRBV28	ASMKAGGYNEQF
TRBJ2-7	few	TRBV12-3/TRBV12-4	ASSSAGVDEQY
TRBJ1-3	NA	TRBV20-1	SASATGNTIY
TRBJ2-7	NA	TRBV7-6	ASSLNLEGREQY